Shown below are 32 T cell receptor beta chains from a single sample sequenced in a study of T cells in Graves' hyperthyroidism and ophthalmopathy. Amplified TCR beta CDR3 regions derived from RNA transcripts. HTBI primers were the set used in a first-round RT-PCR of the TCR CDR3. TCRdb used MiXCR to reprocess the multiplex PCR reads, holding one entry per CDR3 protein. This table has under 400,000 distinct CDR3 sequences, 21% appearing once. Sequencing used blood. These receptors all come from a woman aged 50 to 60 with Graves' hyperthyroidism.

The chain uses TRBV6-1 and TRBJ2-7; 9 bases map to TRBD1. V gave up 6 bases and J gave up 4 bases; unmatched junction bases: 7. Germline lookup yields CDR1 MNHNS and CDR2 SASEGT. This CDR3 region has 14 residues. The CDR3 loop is CASRGTGPNYEQYF. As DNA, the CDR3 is TGTGCCAGCAGGGGGACAGGGCCAAATTACGAGCAGTACTTC.

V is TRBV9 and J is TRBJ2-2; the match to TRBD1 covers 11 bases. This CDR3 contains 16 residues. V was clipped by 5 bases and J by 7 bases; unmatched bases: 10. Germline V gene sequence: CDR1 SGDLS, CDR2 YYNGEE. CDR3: CASRTGQGARDGELFF. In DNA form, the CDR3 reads TGTGCCAGCAGAACAGGACAGGGGGCGCGGGACGGGGAGCTGTTTTTT. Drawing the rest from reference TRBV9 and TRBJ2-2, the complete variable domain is DSGVTQTPKHLITATGQRVTLRCSPRSGDLSVYWYQQSLDQGLQFLIQYYNGEERAKGNILERFSAQQFPDLHSELNLSSLELGDSALYFCASRTGQGARDGELFFGEGSRLTVL.

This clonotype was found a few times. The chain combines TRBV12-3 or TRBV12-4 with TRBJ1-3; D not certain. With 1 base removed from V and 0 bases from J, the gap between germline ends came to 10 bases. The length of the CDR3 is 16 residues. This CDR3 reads CASSLVRRISGNTIYF. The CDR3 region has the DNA TGTGCCAGCAGTTTAGTACGAAGGATCTCTGGAAACACCATATATTTT.

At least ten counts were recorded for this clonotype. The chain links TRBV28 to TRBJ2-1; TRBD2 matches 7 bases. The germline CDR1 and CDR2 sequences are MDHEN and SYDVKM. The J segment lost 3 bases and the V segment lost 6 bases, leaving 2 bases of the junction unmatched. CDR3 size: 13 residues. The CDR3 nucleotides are TGTGCCAGCAGGGGACTAAACTACAATGAGCAGTTCTTC. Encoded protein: CASRGLNYNEQFF.

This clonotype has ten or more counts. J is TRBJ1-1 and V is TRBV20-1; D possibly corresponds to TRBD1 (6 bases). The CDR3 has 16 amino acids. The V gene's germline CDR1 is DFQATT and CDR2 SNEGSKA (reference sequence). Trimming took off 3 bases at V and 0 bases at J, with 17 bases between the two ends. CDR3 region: CSASPARQGMNTEAFF. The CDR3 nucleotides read TGCAGTGCTAGCCCCGCCCGGCAGGGGATGAACACTGAAGCTTTCTTT.

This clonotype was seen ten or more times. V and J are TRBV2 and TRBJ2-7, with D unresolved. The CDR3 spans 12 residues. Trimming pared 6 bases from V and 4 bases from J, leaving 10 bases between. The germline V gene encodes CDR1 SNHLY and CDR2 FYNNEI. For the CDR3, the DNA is TGTGCCAGCAGCCCAGATCTGTACGAGCAGTACTTC. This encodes CASSPDLYEQYF.

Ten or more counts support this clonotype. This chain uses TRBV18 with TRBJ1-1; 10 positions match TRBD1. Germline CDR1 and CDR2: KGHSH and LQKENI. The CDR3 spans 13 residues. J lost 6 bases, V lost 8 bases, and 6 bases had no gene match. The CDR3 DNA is TGTGCCAGCGGGCCGGGACAGGGGCCTGAAGCTTTCTTT. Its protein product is CASGPGQGPEAFF.

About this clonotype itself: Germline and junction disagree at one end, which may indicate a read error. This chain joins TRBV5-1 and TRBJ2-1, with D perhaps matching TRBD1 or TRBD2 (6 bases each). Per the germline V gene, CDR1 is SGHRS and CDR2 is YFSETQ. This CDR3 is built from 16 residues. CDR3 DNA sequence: TGTGCCAGCAGCTTGGACACGGGGGCGGGGTACAATGAGCAGTTCTTC. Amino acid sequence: CASSLDTGAGYNEQFF. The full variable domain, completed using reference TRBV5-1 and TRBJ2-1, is KAGVTQTPRYLIKTRGQQVTLSCSPISGHRSVSWYQQTPGQGLQFLFEYFSETQRNKGNFPGRFSGRQFSNSRSEMNVSTLELGDSALYLCASSLDTGAGYNEQFFGPGTRLTVL.

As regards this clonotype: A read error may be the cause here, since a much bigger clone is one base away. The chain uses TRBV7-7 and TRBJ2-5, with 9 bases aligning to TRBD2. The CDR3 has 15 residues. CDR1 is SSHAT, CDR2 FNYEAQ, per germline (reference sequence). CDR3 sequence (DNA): TGTGCTAGCAGCTCGATAGCGGGAGCTCAGGAGGCCCAGTACTTC. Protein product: CASSSIAGAQEAQYF.

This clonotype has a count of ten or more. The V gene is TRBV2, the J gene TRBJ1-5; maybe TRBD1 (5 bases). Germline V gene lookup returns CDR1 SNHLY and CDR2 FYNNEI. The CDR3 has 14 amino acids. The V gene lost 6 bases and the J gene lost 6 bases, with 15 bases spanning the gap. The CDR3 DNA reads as TGTGCCAGCAGCACCCCCGGGGGGGGTCAGCCCCAGCATTTT. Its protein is CASSTPGGGQPQHF.

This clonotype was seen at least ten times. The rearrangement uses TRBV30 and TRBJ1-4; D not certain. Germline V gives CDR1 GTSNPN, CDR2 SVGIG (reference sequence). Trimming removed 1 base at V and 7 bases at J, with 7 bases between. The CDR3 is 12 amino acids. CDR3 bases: TGTGCCTGGAGTGGTGACCCTGAAAAACTGTTTTTT. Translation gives CAWSGDPEKLFF.

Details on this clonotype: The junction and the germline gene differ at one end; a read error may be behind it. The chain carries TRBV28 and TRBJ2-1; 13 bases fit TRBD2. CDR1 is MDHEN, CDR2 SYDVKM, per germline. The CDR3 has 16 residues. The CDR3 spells CATSGRAASRYNEQFF. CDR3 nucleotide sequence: TGCGCAACTAGCGGGAGGGCTGCGTCGCGCTACAATGAGCAGTTCTTC.

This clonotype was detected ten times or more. The CDR3 nucleotides are TGTGCCAGCAGTTCCCCGACAGGGGCCTTAGGGGGTAATGAGCAGTTCTTC. Its translation: CASSSPTGALGGNEQFF. The V gene is TRBV6-1, the J gene TRBJ2-1; 8 bases agree with TRBD1. CDR3 length equals 17 residues. V was clipped by 5 bases and J by 7 bases; unmatched bases: 16. Germline V gene sequence: CDR1 MNHNS, CDR2 SASEGT.

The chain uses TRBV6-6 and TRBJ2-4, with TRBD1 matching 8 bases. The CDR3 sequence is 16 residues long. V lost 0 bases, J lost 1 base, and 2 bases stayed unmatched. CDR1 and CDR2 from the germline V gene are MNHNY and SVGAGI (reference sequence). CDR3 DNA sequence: TGTGCCAGCAGTTACTCTCAGGGGGCCGCCAAAAACATTCAGTACTTC. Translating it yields CASSYSQGAAKNIQYF.

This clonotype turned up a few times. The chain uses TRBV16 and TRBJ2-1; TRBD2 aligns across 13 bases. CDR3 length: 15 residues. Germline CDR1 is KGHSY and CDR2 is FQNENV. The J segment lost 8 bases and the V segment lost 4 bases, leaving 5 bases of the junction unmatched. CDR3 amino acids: CASSLLAGGPDEQFF. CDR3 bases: TGTGCCAGCAGCCTACTAGCGGGAGGGCCGGATGAGCAGTTCTTC.

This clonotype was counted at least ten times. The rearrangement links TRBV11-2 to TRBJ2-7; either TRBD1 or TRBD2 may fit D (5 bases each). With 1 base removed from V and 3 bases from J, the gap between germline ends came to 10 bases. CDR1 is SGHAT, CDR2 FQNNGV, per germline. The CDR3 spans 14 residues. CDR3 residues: CASSLGSGGYEQYF. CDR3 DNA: TGTGCCAGCAGCTTAGGAAGTGGGGGCTACGAGCAGTACTTC. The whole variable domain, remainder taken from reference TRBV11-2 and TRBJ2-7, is EAGVAQSPRYKIIEKRQSVAFWCNPISGHATLYWYQQILGQGPKLLIQFQNNGVVDDSQLPKDRFSAERLKGVDSTLKIQPAKLEDSAVYLCASSLGSGGYEQYFGPGTRLTVT.

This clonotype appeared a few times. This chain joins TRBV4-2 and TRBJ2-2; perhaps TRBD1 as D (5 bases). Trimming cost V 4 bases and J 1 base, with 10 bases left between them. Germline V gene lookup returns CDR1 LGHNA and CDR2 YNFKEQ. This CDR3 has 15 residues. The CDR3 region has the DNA TGTGCCAGCAGCCGGGGCAGGGAGAACACCGGGGAGCTGTTTTTT. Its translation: CASSRGRENTGELFF.

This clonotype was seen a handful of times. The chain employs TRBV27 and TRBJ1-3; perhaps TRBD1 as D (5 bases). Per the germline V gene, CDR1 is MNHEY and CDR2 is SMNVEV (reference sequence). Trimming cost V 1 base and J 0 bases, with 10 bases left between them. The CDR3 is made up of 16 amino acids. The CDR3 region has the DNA TGTGCCAGCAGTTTATACCCGGGGGGCTCTGGAAACACCATATATTTT. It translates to CASSLYPGGSGNTIYF.

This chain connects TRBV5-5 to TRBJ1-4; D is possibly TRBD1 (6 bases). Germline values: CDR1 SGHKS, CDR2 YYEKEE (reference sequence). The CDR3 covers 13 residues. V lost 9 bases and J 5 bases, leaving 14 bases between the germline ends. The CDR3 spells CATSRGRNEKLFF. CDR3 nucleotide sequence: TGTGCCACCTCCAGGGGAAGGAATGAAAAACTGTTTTTT.

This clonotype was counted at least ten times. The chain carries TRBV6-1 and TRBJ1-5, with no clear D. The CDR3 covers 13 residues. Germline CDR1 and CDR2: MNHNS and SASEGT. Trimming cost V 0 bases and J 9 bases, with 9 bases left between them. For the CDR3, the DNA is TGTGCCAGCAGTGAAGCGCAAGGTGGGCCCCAGCATTTT. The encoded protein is CASSEAQGGPQHF.

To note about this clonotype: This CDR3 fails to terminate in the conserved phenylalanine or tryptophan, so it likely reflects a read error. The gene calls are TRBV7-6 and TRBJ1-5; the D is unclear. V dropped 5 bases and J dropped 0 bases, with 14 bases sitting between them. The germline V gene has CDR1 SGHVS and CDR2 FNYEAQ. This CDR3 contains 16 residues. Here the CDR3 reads CASSLGPITSNQPQHL. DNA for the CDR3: TGTGCCAGCAGCCTGGGTCCGATTACTAGCAATCAGCCCCAGCATCTT.

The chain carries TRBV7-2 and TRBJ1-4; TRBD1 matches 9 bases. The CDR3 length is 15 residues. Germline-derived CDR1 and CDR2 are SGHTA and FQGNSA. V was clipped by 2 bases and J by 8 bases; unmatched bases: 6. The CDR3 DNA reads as TGTGCCAGCAGCTTACAGACAGGGGGGATAGAAAAACTGTTTTTT. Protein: CASSLQTGGIEKLFF.

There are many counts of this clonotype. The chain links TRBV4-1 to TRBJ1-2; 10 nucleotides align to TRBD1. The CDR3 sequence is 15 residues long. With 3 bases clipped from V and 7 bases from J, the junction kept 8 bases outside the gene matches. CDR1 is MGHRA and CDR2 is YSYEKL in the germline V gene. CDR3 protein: CASSQPRQGAGGYTF. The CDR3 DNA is TGCGCCAGCAGCCAGCCCCGACAGGGGGCGGGTGGCTACACCTTC.

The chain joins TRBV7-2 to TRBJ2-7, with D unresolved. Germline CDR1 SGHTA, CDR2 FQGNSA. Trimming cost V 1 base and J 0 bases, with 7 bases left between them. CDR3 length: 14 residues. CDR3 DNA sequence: TGTGCCAGCAGCTTAGTTCCAGGCTCCTACGAGCAGTACTTC. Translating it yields CASSLVPGSYEQYF. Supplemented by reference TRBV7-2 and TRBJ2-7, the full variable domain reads GAGVSQSPSNKVTEKGKDVELRCDPISGHTALYWYRQSLGQGLEFLIYFQGNSAPDKSGLPSDRFSAERTGGSVSTLTIQRTQQEDSAVYLCASSLVPGSYEQYFGPGTRLTVT.

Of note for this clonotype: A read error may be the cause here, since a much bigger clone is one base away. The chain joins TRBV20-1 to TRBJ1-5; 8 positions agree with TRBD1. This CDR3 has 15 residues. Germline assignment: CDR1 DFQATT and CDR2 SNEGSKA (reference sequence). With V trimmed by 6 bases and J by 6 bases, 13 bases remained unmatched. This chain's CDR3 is CSASLGGQVVQPQHF. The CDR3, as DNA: TGCAGTGCCTCTTTGGGGGGACAGGTGGTTCAGCCCCAGCATTTT.

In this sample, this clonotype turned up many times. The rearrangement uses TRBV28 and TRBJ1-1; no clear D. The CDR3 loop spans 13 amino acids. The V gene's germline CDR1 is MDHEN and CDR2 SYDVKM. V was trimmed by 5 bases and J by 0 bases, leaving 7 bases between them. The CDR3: CASSRNLNTEAFF. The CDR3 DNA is TGTGCCAGCAGTAGGAATTTGAACACTGAAGCTTTCTTT. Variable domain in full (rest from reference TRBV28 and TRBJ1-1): DVKVTQSSRYLVKRTGEKVFLECVQDMDHENMFWYRQDPGLGLRLIYFSYDVKMKEKGDIPEGYSVSREKKERFSLILESASTNQTSMYLCASSRNLNTEAFFGQGTRLTVV.

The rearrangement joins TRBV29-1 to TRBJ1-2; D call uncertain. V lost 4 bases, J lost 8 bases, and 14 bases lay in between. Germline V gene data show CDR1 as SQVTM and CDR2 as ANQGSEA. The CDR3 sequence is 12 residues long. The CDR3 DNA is TGCAGCGTTGCAAACGTAGGGTTAGGCTACACCTTC. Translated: CSVANVGLGYTF. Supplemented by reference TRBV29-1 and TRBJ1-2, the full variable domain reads SAVISQKPSRDICQRGTSLTIQCQVDSQVTMMFWYRQQPGQSLTLIATANQGSEATYESGFVIDKFPISRPNLTFSTLTVSNMSPEDSSIYLCSVANVGLGYTFGSGTRLTVV.

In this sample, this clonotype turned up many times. The CDR3 DNA follows: TGTGCCGAACCTAGGATATTCGCCGAAGCTTTCTTT. Protein sequence: CAEPRIFAEAFF. The chain carries TRBV7-3 and TRBJ1-1; D is unclear. Germline-derived CDR1 and CDR2 are SGHTA and FQGTGA. This CDR3 contains 12 residues. Trimming pared 11 bases from V and 8 bases from J, leaving 18 bases between.

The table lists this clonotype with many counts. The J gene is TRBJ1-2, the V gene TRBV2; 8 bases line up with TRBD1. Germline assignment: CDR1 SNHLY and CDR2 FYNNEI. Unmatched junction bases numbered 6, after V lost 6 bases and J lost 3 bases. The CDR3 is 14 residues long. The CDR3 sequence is CASRSAGGDYGYTF. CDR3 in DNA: TGTGCCAGCAGAAGCGCAGGGGGCGACTATGGCTACACCTTC.

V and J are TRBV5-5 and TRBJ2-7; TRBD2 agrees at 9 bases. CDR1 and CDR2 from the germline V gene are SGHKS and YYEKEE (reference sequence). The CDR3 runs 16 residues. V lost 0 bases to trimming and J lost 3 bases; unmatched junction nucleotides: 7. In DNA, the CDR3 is TGTGCCAGCAGCTTGGAGCCGGGCGGGGGGGACTACGAGCAGTACTTC. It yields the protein CASSLEPGGGDYEQYF.

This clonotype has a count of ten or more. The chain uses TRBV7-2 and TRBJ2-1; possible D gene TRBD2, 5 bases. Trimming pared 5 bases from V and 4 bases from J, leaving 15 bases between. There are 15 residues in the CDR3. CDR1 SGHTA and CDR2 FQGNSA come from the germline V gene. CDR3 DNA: TGTGCCAGCAGCCTTAGGACTGGGCATTACAATGAGCAGTTCTTC. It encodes CASSLRTGHYNEQFF.

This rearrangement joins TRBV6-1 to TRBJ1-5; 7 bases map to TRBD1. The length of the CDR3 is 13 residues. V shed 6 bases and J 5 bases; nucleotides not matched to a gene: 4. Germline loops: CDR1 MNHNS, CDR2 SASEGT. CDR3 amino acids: CASSGTAHQPQHF. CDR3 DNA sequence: TGTGCCAGCAGCGGGACAGCCCATCAGCCCCAGCATTTT.